These 2 T cell receptor beta chains originate from one sample sequenced in a study of cytomegalovirus exposure and HLA in healthy donors (dated by TCRdb to 2016 to 2017). The protocol used for the library was the immunoSEQ multiplex PCR assay. The multiplex PCR relied on a mix of 60 forward primers for TCR Vbeta segments and 13 reverse primers for TCR Jbeta segments. Held by TCRdb, this immuneACCESS table contains in-frame sequences only and omits some clones. Under half of the omission traces to an unresolved V gene where checked; the cause of the rest is unknown. The sample table contains 130,000 to 150,000 clones; only one count was recorded for roughly 9.4% of them. The ten largest clones add up to 1.5% to 2% of the sample. Material: PBMCs. The receptors originated from a male donor in good health and CMV-seronegative.

This rearrangement joins TRBV5-1 to TRBJ2-2, with unresolved D. Germline CDR1 SGHRS, CDR2 YFSETQ. The CDR3 contains 13 residues. The germline V and J ends were trimmed by 0 bases and 9 bases, with 9 bases remaining between them. The CDR3 reads CASSLDSRWELFF. In DNA, the CDR3 is TGCGCCAGCAGCTTGGATTCTAGGTGGGAGCTGTTTTTT.

The chain is built from TRBV7-8 and TRBJ2-7; D is possibly TRBD1 (6 bases). This CDR3 comprises 14 residues. Trimming took off 3 bases at V and 0 bases at J, with 9 bases between the two ends. The germline gives CDR1 SGHVS, CDR2 FQNEAQ. The CDR3 DNA reads as TGTGCCAGCAGCTTTGGACAGCACTCCTACGAGCAGTACTTC. This codes for CASSFGQHSYEQYF.